This T cell receptor beta chain was sequenced during a study of vaccination and CD4 T cells after COVID-19. An Oncomine TCR Beta short-read assay was used to sequence the DNA from cultured CD4+ T cells. It was cultured CD4+ T cells from which genomic DNA was extracted. One entry per CDR3 protein results from TCRdb running MiXCR on the PCR reads. The table shows 7,000 to 8,500 distinct CDR3 sequences, with approximately 40% occurring only once. Treatment denoted: approximately nine-day PBMC culture with coronavirus spike peptide pools or control peptides (ViraFEST assay). Samples of CD4+ T cells were obtained from the unexposed donor before the COVID-19 pandemic (2011-2018). With regard to this clonotype: Its antigen is not identified.

This receptor was obtained from a human donor in good health. Sequenced input: CD4+ T cells from blood, cultured in vitro.

The CDR3 protein is CAILSRNMSGYTF. CDR3 bases: TGTGCCATCCTTTCCAGGAATATGTCGGGCTACACCTTC. This rearrangement joins TRBV10-3 to TRBJ1-2; D call uncertain. The length of the CDR3 is 13 residues. The germline V gene encodes CDR1 ENHRY and CDR2 SYGVKD. V lost 8 bases to trimming and J lost 8 bases, with 18 bases between them.